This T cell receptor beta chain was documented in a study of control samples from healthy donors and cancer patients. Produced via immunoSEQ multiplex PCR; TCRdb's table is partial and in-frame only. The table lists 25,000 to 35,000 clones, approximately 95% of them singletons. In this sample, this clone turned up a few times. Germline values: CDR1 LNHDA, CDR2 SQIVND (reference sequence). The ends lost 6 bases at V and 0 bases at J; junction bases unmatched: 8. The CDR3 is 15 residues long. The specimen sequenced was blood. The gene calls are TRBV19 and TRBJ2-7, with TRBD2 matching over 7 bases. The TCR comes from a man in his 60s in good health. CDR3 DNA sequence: TGTGCCAGTAGCCGTAGCGGGCTCAACTCCTACGAGCAGTACTTC. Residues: CASSRSGLNSYEQYF.